This T cell receptor beta chain was retrieved from a study of blood T cell repertoires in COVID-19. This clone was counted between two and nine times. Per the germline V gene, CDR1 is SGHVS and CDR2 is FQNEAQ. The CDR3 spans 17 residues. V lost 3 bases to trimming and J lost 9 bases; unmatched junction nucleotides: 14. Original methodology: The authors estimated nucleated cell counts from reference gene primer amplification. The data were produced by immunoSEQ multiplex PCR, yet TCRdb's version contains in-frame clones alone and is incomplete. Clone size and V and J calls were adopted from that table, with D and trimming inferred from the DNA. The sample yields some 400,000 clones, roughly 86% seen once.

The clonotype comes from a human donor in a cohort sampled during active COVID-19. The rearrangement joins TRBV7-8 to TRBJ2-1; TRBD2 matches at 10 bases. The specimen sequenced was peripheral blood. The CDR3: CASSFTTSGNLEGEQFF. For the CDR3, the DNA is TGTGCCAGCAGCTTCACAACTAGCGGGAACCTAGAGGGTGAGCAGTTCTTC. The full variable domain, completed using reference TRBV7-8 and TRBJ2-1, is GAGVSQSPRYKVAKRGQDVALRCDPISGHVSLFWYQQALGQGPEFLTYFQNEAQLDKSGLPSDRFFAERPEGSVSTLKIQRTQQEDSAVYLCASSFTTSGNLEGEQFFGPGTRLTVL.